This T cell receptor (beta chain) is from a study of cytomegalovirus exposure and HLA in healthy donors. In the case of this clone: Its antigen is undetermined.

Trimming removed 4 bases at V and 14 bases at J, with 16 bases between. CDR3 length equals 13 residues. Findings of the study overall: V- and J-gene trimming in TCR beta was tied to a missense DCLRE1C variant by an analysis performed later. In presence/absence analyses, roughly uniform sequencing depth across donors was assumed.

13 Jbeta primers and 60 Vbeta primers were used for the PCR. Here immunoSEQ multiplex PCR was the method, and the copy in TCRdb shows in-frame clones only, minus some. The table records about 120,000 clones, about four fifths of them present only once. This sequence originates from a female donor in good health and CMV-seropositive. The chain has TRBV5-3 and TRBJ1-6; TRBD1 is a possible D gene (5 bases). TRBV5-3 is reported as an ORF; its role is uncertain. Sequencing was performed on PBMCs. The CDR3 DNA reads TGTGCCAGAAGCCAGACCGCTTCGGGGGCCCTCCACTTT. Its translation is CARSQTASGALHF.